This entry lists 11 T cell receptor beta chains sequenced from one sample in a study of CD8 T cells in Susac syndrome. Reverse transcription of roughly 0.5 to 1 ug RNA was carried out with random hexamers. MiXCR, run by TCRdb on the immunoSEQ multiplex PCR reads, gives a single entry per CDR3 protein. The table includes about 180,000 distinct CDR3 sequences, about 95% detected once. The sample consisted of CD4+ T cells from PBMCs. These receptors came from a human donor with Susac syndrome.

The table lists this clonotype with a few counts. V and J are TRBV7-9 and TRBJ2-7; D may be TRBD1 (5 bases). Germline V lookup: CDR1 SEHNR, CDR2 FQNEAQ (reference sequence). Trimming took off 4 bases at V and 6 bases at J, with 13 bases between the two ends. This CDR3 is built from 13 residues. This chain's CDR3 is CASSSQGVVEQYF. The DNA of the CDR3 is TGTGCCAGCAGCTCACAAGGGGTTGTCGAGCAGTACTTC.

The CDR3 nucleotides read TGCAGTGCCTCGGGGGGGCCGGCGGTGAATCAGCCCCAGCATTTT. This gives the protein CSASGGPAVNQPQHF. The rearrangement uses TRBV20-1 and TRBJ1-5; TRBD1 might be the D (6 bases). There are 15 residues in the CDR3. V lost 6 bases, J lost 4 bases, and 19 bases lay in between. Germline lookup yields CDR1 DFQATT and CDR2 SNEGSKA (reference sequence).

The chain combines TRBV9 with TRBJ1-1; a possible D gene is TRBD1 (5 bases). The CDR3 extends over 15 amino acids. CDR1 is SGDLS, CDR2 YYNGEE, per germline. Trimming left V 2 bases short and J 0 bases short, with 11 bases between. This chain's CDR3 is CASSVGAEMNTEAFF. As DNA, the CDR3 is TGTGCCAGCAGCGTCGGGGCGGAAATGAACACTGAAGCTTTCTTT.

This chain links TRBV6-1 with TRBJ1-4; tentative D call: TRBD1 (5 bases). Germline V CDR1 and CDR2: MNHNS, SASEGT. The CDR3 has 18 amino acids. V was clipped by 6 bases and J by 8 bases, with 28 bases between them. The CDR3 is CASSPMNRGGPGREKLFF. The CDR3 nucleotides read TGTGCCAGCAGCCCCATGAATAGGGGAGGACCGGGGCGGGAAAAACTGTTTTTT.

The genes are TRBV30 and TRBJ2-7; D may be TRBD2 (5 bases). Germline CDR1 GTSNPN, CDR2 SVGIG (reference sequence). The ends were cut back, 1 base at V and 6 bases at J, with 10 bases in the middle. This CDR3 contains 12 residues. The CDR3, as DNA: TGTGCCTGGAGTGGCGGGCGCGGCGAGCAGTACTTC. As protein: CAWSGGRGEQYF.

The DNA for the CDR3 is TGTGCCAGCAGCCGGAATCGGGGGAACACTGAAGCTTTCTTT. Encoded protein: CASSRNRGNTEAFF. J is TRBJ1-1 and V is TRBV11-2; no firm D call. V was pared by 5 bases and J by 1 base, with 11 bases between. Germline V gene lookup returns CDR1 SGHAT and CDR2 FQNNGV. The CDR3 is 14 amino acids.

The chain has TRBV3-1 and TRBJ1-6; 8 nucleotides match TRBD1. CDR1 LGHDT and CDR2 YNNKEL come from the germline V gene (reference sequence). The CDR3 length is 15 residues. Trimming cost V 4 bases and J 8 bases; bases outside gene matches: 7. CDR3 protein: CASSPNRGSDSPLHF. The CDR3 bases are TGTGCCAGCAGCCCGAACAGGGGGTCTGATTCACCCCTCCACTTT. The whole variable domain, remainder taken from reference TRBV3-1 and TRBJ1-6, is DTAVSQTPKYLVTQMGNDKSIKCEQNLGHDTMYWYKQDSKKFLKIMFSYNNKELIINETVPNRFSPKSPDKAHLNLHINSLELGDSAVYFCASSPNRGSDSPLHFGNGTRLTVT.

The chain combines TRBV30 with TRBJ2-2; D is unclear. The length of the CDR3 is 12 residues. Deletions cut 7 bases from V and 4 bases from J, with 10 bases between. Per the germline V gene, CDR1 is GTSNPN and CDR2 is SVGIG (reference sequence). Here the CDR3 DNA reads TGTGCCTCGGACCTAATCACCGGGGAGCTGTTTTTT. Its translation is CASDLITGELFF.

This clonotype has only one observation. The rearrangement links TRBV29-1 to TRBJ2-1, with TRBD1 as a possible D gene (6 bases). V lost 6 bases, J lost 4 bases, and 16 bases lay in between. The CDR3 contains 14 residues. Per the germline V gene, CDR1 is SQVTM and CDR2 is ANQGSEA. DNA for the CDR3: TGCAGCGTGCTAGACAGGCCCGCTTACAATGAGCAGTTCTTC. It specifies CSVLDRPAYNEQFF.

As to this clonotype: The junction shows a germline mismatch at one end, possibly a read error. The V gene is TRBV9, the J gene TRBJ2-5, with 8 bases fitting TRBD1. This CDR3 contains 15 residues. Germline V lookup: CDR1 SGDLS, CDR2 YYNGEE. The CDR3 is CASSVGGQAQGTQYF. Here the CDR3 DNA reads TGTGCCAGCAGCGTAGGGGGACAGGCCCAAGGGACCCAGTACTTC.

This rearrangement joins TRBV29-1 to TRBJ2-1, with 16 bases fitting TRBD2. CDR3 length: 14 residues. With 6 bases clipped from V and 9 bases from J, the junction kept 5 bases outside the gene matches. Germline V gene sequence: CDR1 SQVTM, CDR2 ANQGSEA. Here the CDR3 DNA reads TGCAGCGTGGGGACTAGCGGGGGGGCCGGTGAGCAGTTCTTC. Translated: CSVGTSGGAGEQFF.